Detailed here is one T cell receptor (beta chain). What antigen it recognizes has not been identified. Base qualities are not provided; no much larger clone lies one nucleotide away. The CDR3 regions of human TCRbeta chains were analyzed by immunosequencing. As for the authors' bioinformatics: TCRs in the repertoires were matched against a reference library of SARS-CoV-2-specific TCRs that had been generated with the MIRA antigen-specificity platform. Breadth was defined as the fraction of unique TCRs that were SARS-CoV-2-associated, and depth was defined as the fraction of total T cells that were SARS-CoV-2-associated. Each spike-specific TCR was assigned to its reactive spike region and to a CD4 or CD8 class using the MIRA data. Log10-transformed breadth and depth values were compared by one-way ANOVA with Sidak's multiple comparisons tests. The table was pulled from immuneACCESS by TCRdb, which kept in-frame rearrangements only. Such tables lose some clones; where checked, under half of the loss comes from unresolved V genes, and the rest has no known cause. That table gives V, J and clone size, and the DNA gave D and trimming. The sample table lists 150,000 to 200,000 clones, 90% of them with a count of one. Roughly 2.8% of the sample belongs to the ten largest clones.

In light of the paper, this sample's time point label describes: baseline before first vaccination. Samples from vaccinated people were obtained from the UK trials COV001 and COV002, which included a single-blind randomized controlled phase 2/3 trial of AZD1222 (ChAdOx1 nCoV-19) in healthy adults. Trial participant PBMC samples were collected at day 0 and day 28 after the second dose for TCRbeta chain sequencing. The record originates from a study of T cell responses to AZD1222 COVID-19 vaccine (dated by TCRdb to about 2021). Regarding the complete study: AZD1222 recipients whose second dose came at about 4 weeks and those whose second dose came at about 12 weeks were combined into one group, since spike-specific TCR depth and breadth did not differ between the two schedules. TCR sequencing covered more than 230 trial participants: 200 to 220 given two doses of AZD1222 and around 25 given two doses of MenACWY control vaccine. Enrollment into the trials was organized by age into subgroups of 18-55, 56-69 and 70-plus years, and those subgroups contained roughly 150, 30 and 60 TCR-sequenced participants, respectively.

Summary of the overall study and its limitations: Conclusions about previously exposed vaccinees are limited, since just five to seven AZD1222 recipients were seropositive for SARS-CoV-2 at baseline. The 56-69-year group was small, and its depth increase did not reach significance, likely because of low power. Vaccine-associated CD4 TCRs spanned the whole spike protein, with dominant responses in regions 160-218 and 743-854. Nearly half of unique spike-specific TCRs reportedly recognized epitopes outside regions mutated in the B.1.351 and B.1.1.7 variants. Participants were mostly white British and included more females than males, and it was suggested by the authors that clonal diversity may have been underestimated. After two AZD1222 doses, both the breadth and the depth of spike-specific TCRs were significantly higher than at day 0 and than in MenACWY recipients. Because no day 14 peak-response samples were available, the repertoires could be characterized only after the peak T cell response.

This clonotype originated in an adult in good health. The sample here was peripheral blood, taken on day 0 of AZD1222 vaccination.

The DNA is TGTGCCTCCGGCAGGGTATGGGATTCACCCCTCCACTTT. This is translated as CASGRVWDSPLHF. The V and J segments used are TRBV27 and TRBJ1-6; the D gene is perhaps TRBD1, on 5 matching bases. Cut back by 11 bases and 8 bases, the V and J ends lie 16 bases apart. From the germline V gene (reference sequence), CDR1 is MNHEY and CDR2 is SMNVEV. The CDR3, from cysteine to phenylalanine, totals 13 residues. Only CDR3 DNA is held: 39 bases, read in frame from base 1.